The 28 T cell receptor beta chains below were found in one sample sequenced in a study of blood T cells in healthy people across ages. A sample-barcoded 5' primer and a J-beta primer mix were used in a second PCR of about 7 to 12 cycles. TCRdb fed the 5' RACE reads into MiXCR, producing one record per CDR3 protein. In the table there are some 1.6 million distinct CDR3 sequences, approximately 32% of which are singletons. The sequencing sample was made of blood. The receptors were gathered from a woman in her thirties in good health.

This chain joins TRBV13 and TRBJ2-7; 10 bases line up with TRBD2. The end of the DNA is better explained by TRBJ2-5, so the J call may be wrong. The CDR3 sequence is 15 residues long. The germline CDR1 and CDR2 sequences are PRHDT and FYEKMQ (reference sequence). Here the CDR3 reads CASSSNSGGRLTQYF. The CDR3 DNA reads as TGTGCCAGCAGCTCGAATAGCGGGGGGCGCTTGACCCAGTACTTC.

This clonotype was recorded at least ten times. The CDR3 sequence: CASTTSKNNYGYTF. The CDR3 DNA reads as TGTGCCAGCACCACTTCAAAGAACAACTATGGCTACACCTTC. V and J are TRBV27 and TRBJ1-2; the D is unclear. Germline CDR1 reads MNHEY; CDR2 reads SMNVEV (reference sequence). CDR3 length equals 14 residues. Trimming removed 7 bases from V and 2 bases from J, with 14 bases in between.

The CDR3 is CSTFDWGRPRVGANVLTF. The CDR3 DNA reads as TGCAGTACTTTCGATTGGGGGCGTCCCAGGGTTGGGGCCAACGTCCTGACTTTC. V is TRBV20-1 and J is TRBJ2-6, with D possibly TRBD1 on 6 matching bases. Deletions cut 8 bases from V and 3 bases from J, with 26 bases between. This CDR3 spans 18 amino acids. Germline CDR1 is DFQATT and CDR2 is SNEGSKA (reference sequence).

V gene TRBV7-6 combines with J gene TRBJ2-7, with 8 nucleotides matching TRBD2. Gene TRBJ2-5 matches the end of the DNA better, so the J call may be wrong. This CDR3 is built from 16 residues. The germline V gene has CDR1 SGHVS and CDR2 FNYEAQ. The CDR3: CASSLETSGFGETQYF. The CDR3 nucleotides read TGTGCCAGCAGCTTAGAAACTAGCGGATTTGGAGAGACCCAGTACTTC.

This clonotype was observed a handful of times. The chain is built from TRBV12-3 or TRBV12-4 and TRBJ1-2; no clear D gene. The CDR3 is made up of 12 amino acids. V was shortened by 4 bases and J by 7 bases, with 10 bases between the two germline ends. CDR3 sequence (DNA): TGTGCCAGCAGTTCCCAGTCGGGTGGCTACACCTTC. This gives the protein CASSSQSGGYTF.

In this sample, this clonotype turned up a few times. The chain employs TRBV11-2 and TRBJ1-2, with TRBD1 matching 7 bases. Germline-derived CDR1 and CDR2 are SGHAT and FQNNGV. This CDR3 has 12 residues. After removal of 2 bases from V and 13 bases from J, the junction contained 7 bases not matched to a gene. CDR3 sequence: CASSLRETGLTF. The CDR3 nucleotides read TGTGCCAGCAGCTTACGAGAGACAGGGCTCACCTTC.

This clonotype has just a few counts. The chain links TRBV5-1 to TRBJ1-1; D is uncertain. The CDR3 contains 15 residues. Germline V gives CDR1 SGHRS, CDR2 YFSETQ. V lost 4 bases, J lost 4 bases, and 17 bases lay in between. The CDR3 nucleotides read TGCGCCAGCAGCGCGGGCCGACCCCTCGCCACTGAAGCTTTCTTT. This codes for CASSAGRPLATEAFF.

This clonotype was detected many times. The chain employs TRBV12-3 or TRBV12-4 and TRBJ2-1; D assignment may be TRBD1 or TRBD2 (7 bases each). The CDR3 covers 15 residues. Deletions cut 5 bases from V and 3 bases from J, with 14 bases between. CDR3: CASSATGEGYNEQFF. The DNA for the CDR3 is TGTGCCAGCAGTGCCACAGGGGAGGGCTACAATGAGCAGTTCTTC.

Regarding this clonotype: At one end the junction does not follow the germline gene, possibly because of a read error. V usage is TRBV20-1 and J usage is TRBJ1-2, with D possibly matching TRBD1 (6 bases). The germline V gene has CDR1 DFQATT and CDR2 SNEGSKA (reference sequence). The CDR3 loop spans 15 amino acids. For the CDR3, the DNA is TGCAGTGCTGGAGATGGCGGCAGGGGCAACTATGGCTACACCTTC. Protein product: CSAGDGGRGNYGYTF.

The chain combines TRBV5-6 with TRBJ2-1; TRBD1 agrees at 8 bases. The CDR3 has 15 amino acids. In germline, CDR1 is SGHDT, CDR2 YYEEEE. V lost 1 base and J lost 4; bases outside the gene matches: 4. The chain's CDR3 is CASSLYRDRYNEQFF. The CDR3 DNA follows: TGTGCCAGCAGCTTGTATCGGGACAGGTACAATGAGCAGTTCTTC.

This clonotype has just a few counts. This chain joins TRBV9 and TRBJ2-2; D remains ambiguous. V shed 5 bases and J shed 6 bases, with 8 bases lying between them. The CDR3 contains 12 residues. CDR1 and CDR2 from the germline V gene are SGDLS and YYNGEE. CDR3 amino acids: CASSRTSGELFF. CDR3 nucleotides: TGTGCCAGCAGTCGAACCTCCGGGGAGCTGTTTTTT.

V usage is TRBV27 and J usage is TRBJ2-3, with TRBD2 matching 9 bases. Germline trimming cut 5 bases from V and 9 bases from J; bases unmatched to any gene: 6. Germline V gene sequence: CDR1 MNHEY, CDR2 SMNVEV (reference sequence). The CDR3 has 13 amino acids. CDR3 DNA: TGTGCCAGCAGTGTTAGCGGGAGATCCACGCAGTATTTT. Its translation: CASSVSGRSTQYF.

The V call is TRBV28, the J call TRBJ2-5; no firm D call. CDR1 and CDR2 from the germline V gene are MDHEN and SYDVKM. CDR3 size: 14 residues. V lost 5 bases and J lost 1, with 11 bases in between. The CDR3 sequence: CASSPYTLQETQYF. CDR3 DNA sequence: TGTGCCAGCAGTCCCTATACCCTCCAAGAGACCCAGTACTTC. Together with reference TRBV28 and TRBJ2-5, the CDR3 gives the full variable domain: DVKVTQSSRYLVKRTGEKVFLECVQDMDHENMFWYRQDPGLGLRLIYFSYDVKMKEKGDIPEGYSVSREKKERFSLILESASTNQTSMYLCASSPYTLQETQYFGPGTRLLVL.

Comments on this clonotype: One junction end disagrees with the germline gene, perhaps due to a read error. V is TRBV5-1 and J is TRBJ2-5; weak D call: TRBD1 (6 bases). The CDR3 is 13 amino acids. Germline V lookup: CDR1 SGHRS, CDR2 YFSETQ. The CDR3 nucleotides read TGCGTCAGCAGGTGGACAGATCAGGCGACCCAGTACTTC. It is translated as CVSRWTDQATQYF.

In regard to this clonotype: At one end the junction does not follow the germline gene, possibly because of a read error. The J gene is TRBJ2-3, the V gene TRBV7-3, with 11 bases matching TRBD2. The germline gives CDR1 SGHTA, CDR2 FQGTGA. The CDR3 is made up of 15 amino acids. The CDR3 DNA reads TGTGCCAGCAGTTTAGCGGGAGGGCCGGCAGATACGCGGTATTTT. As protein: CASSLAGGPADTRYF.

The chain couples TRBV7-8 to TRBJ2-7; TRBD2 agrees at 8 bases. Unmatched junction bases numbered 15, after V lost 3 bases and J lost 2 bases. The length of the CDR3 is 18 residues. Germline-derived CDR1 and CDR2 are SGHVS and FQNEAQ. CDR3: CASSFGSSGWRTTYEQYF. DNA of the CDR3: TGTGCCAGCAGCTTTGGATCTAGCGGGTGGCGGACGACCTACGAGCAGTACTTC.

The chain combines TRBV21-1 with TRBJ2-7; the table gives TRBD1 as D, unverified against the DNA. TRBV21-1 constitutes a pseudogene. The CDR3 runs to 17 residues. CDR3 nucleotides: TGTGCCAGCAGCAAATTGAGGGCTGGACAGGGCAGGTACGAGCAGTACTTC. Translated, it gives CASSKLRAGQGRYEQYF.

This clonotype was seen more than once but under ten times. This chain connects TRBV4-1 to TRBJ2-2, with TRBD2 identical over 12 bases. The CDR3 covers 16 residues. The germline gives CDR1 MGHRA, CDR2 YSYEKL. Trimming cost V 4 bases and J 6 bases; bases outside gene matches: 6. The CDR3 DNA follows: TGCGCCAGCAGCCGGGCCCTAGCGGGAGGGGCCGGGGAGCTGTTTTTT. Translation gives CASSRALAGGAGELFF.

This clonotype appeared a few times. The chain has TRBV4-2 and TRBJ2-1; 7 nucleotides match TRBD2. J gave up 3 bases and V 4 bases, and 12 bases lay outside the gene matches. The CDR3 totals 17 residues. Germline lookup yields CDR1 LGHNA and CDR2 YNFKEQ. CDR3 nucleotide sequence: TGTGCCAGCAGCCCGCAGTTTCCTAGCGGAGACTACAATGAGCAGTTCTTC. This gives the protein CASSPQFPSGDYNEQFF.

This chain connects TRBV5-6 to TRBJ2-7, with 9 nucleotides matching TRBD2. In germline, CDR1 is SGHDT, CDR2 YYEEEE. The CDR3 consists of 16 residues. The V and J ends lost 2 bases and 0 bases, in that order; junction bases with no gene match: 6. The chain's CDR3 is CASSFKSSGASYEQYF. Written as DNA, the CDR3 is TGTGCCAGCAGCTTTAAGTCTAGCGGGGCCTCCTACGAGCAGTACTTC.

The chain links TRBV6-5 to TRBJ2-5; D might be TRBD2 (6 bases). The V end lost 0 bases, the J end lost 11 bases, and 13 bases lay between the germline ends. Germline CDR1 and CDR2: MNHEY and SVGAGI. CDR3 length: 13 amino acids. In nucleotides, the CDR3 is TGTGCCAGCAGTTACTCGAGTGGACGGGAGCAGTACTTC. As protein: CASSYSSGREQYF.

The V call is TRBV7-2, the J call TRBJ1-6; weak D call: TRBD1 (5 bases). Germline CDR1 SGHTA, CDR2 FQGNSA. CDR3 length: 13 amino acids. V lost 3 bases and J 9 bases, leaving 9 bases between the germline ends. The CDR3 region has the DNA TGTGCCAGCAGCTTCCCCGGGGGTTCACCCCTCCACTTT. Translation gives CASSFPGGSPLHF.

About this clonotype: A read error may account for a junction end that differs from germline. The chain recombines TRBV20-1 with TRBJ1-2; D is unresolved. The CDR3 is made up of 13 amino acids. CDR1 is DFQATT, CDR2 SNEGSKA, per germline (reference sequence). CDR3 nucleotides: TGCAGCGCTAGTCCATTCACGGCCTCTGGCTACACCTTC. Amino acids: CSASPFTASGYTF.

On this clonotype itself: Its ends do not fully match the called genes, so a read error is possible. The chain employs TRBV7-2 and TRBJ2-3; 7 bases are shared with TRBD1. The CDR3 is 15 amino acids. Germline-derived CDR1 and CDR2 are SGHTA and FQGNSA. CDR3 coding DNA: TGTGCCAGCAGCTTAGAGGGGGCCTACCTAGATGCGCAGTATTTT. Protein: CASSLEGAYLDAQYF.

Points on this clonotype: One junction end does not reproduce the germline sequence, and a read error may be involved. J is TRBJ2-7 and V is TRBV29-1; D is unclear. Germline-derived CDR1 and CDR2 are SQVTM and ANQGSEA. The CDR3 spans 12 residues. The CDR3 coding sequence is TGCGGCGTTGAGGAGTCTGGATACGAGCAGTACTTC. It codes for CGVEESGYEQYF.

There are a few counts of this clonotype. The genes are TRBV12-3 or TRBV12-4 and TRBJ2-1; D may correspond to TRBD1 or TRBD2 (5 bases each). The V gene lost 6 bases and the J gene lost 6 bases, with 12 bases spanning the gap. The CDR3 has 13 amino acids. CDR3 nucleotide sequence: TGTGCCAGCAGAAACGATGGGGGCAATGAGCAGTTCTTC. Its translation is CASRNDGGNEQFF.

The V gene is TRBV2, the J gene TRBJ2-3, with a possible D match to TRBD1 (7 bases). V dropped 4 bases and J dropped 6 bases, with 14 bases sitting between them. Germline V gene data show CDR1 as SNHLY and CDR2 as FYNNEI. This CDR3 is 14 amino acids long. The CDR3 sequence: CASSAGRGVDTQYF. CDR3 sequence (DNA): TGTGCCAGCAGTGCGGGCAGGGGGGTGGATACGCAGTATTTT.

At least ten counts were recorded for this clonotype. The chain joins TRBV7-9 to TRBJ2-3; D gene unclear. The length of the CDR3 is 14 residues. Trimming took off 6 bases at V and 4 bases at J, with 14 bases between the two ends. Germline values: CDR1 SEHNR, CDR2 FQNEAQ (reference sequence). CDR3 nucleotides: TGTGCCAGCAGTCCTACCACGGACCCAGATACGCAGTATTTT. Its protein is CASSPTTDPDTQYF.